This T cell receptor (beta chain) is from a study of T cell responses to AZD1222 COVID-19 vaccine. Method: immunoSEQ multiplex PCR; TCRdb's copy keeps in-frame clones and lacks some. The table has around 100,000 clones, 86% seen once; the top ten hold around 3.3%. Germline lookup yields CDR1 SEHNR and CDR2 FQNEAQ (reference sequence). V shed 5 bases and J 4 bases; nucleotides not matched to a gene: 7. There are 15 residues in the CDR3. On this clone itself: Antigen unknown.

Study-wide findings and caveats: It should be noted that donors were predominantly white British and more often female, and clonal diversity was possibly underestimated.

The clonotype was recovered from an adult who received the MenACWY meningococcal vaccine as a control. Sample: peripheral blood, taken 28 days after the second dose of the MenACWY control vaccine. V gene TRBV7-9 combines with J gene TRBJ1-3; 8 bases align to TRBD1. The CDR3 reads CASSPRTGLGNTIYF. The CDR3 coding sequence is TGTGCCAGCAGCCCCCGGACAGGGTTAGGAAACACCATATATTTT.